These T cell receptor beta chains were read from a single sample in a study of CD8+CD57+ T cells in acquired aplastic anemia. TCRdb processed the reads anew with MiXCR; each CDR3 protein has one entry. The sample lists under 200,000 distinct CDR3 sequences, roughly 63% occurring once. Material for sequencing was sorted CD4+, CD8+, or CD8+CD57+ T cells (not recorded which) from PBMCs. The receptor set was obtained from a human donor in good health. Both conserved end residues are part of each CDR3. The D gene is left open where the match is weak. Clone size appears in some rows only: once, few, many, or a class for an expanded clone.

cdr3_length,clone_size,j_call,d_call,v_call,cdr3_aa,cdr3_nt
15,once,TRBJ2-7,TRBD2,TRBV7-9,CASSLSGGPGNEQYF,TGTGCCAGCAGCCTTAGCGGGGGCCCGGGGAACGAGCAGTACTTC
16,-,TRBJ1-2,TRBD1,TRBV7-8,CASSLTSGGRGYGYTF,TGTGCCAGCAGCTTAACATCAGGGGGTAGAGGCTATGGCTACACCTTC
15,-,TRBJ1-6,TRBD1,TRBV7-9,CASSSTIGQVSPLHF,TGTGCCAGCAGCTCCACAATTGGACAGGTTTCACCCCTCCACTTT
15,-,TRBJ2-2,TRBD1,TRBV19,CASIRTGGTAGELFF,TGTGCCAGTATTCGGACAGGGGGCACCGCCGGGGAGCTGTTTTTT
14,-,TRBJ1-4,TRBD1,TRBV4-1,CASRDRGTNEKLFF,TGCGCCAGTAGGGACAGGGGAACTAATGAAAAACTGTTTTTT
15,-,TRBJ2-3,-,TRBV5-1,CASSSGSPGTDTQYF,TGCGCCAGCAGCTCTGGGTCTCCCGGCACAGATACGCAGTATTTT
15,few,TRBJ1-6,-,TRBV29-1,CSVRIGSSYNSPLHF,TGCAGCGTTCGAATCGGCAGCTCCTATAATTCACCCCTCCACTTT
13,-,TRBJ1-5,-,TRBV19,CASSIDRQSAQHF,TGTGCCAGTAGTATAGACCGTCAATCGGCCCAGCATTTT
15,once,TRBJ2-1,-,TRBV5-6,CASSLEAGINNEQFF,TGCGCCAGCAGCTTGGAAGCAGGGATAAACAATGAGCAGTTCTTC
15,-,TRBJ2-2,-,TRBV2,CASSSDRSVTGELFF,TGTGCCAGCAGCTCCGACAGGTCAGTGACCGGGGAGCTGTTTTTT
16,-,TRBJ2-1,-,TRBV5-5,CASSLRSRGPRAEQFF,TGTGCCAGCAGCCTCCGCTCACGGGGGCCAAGGGCTGAGCAGTTCTTC
15,-,TRBJ1-3,TRBD1,TRBV10-3,CAIRLSRDRTNTIYF,TGTGCCATCAGACTGAGCCGGGACAGGACGAACACCATATATTTT
15,-,TRBJ2-3,-,TRBV2,CASSHSGQGTDTQYF,TGTGCCAGCAGCCATTCGGGACAAGGCACAGATACGCAGTATTTT
13,-,TRBJ1-6,TRBD1,TRBV7-2,CASSLTGGSPLHF,TGTGCCAGCAGCTTGACAGGGGGCTCACCCCTCCACTTT
15,-,TRBJ2-6,-,TRBV7-9,CASSPPRSGANVLTF,TGTGCCAGCAGCCCACCCCGCTCTGGGGCCAACGTCCTGACTTTC
14,-,TRBJ1-2,-,TRBV25-1,CASEGDTTNYGYTF,TGTGCCAGTGAGGGGGACACTACTAACTATGGCTACACCTTC
15,-,TRBJ1-6,TRBD1,TRBV4-1,CASSQDGTVNSPLHF,TGCGCCAGCAGCCAAGATGGGACAGTAAATTCACCCCTCCACTTT
16,many,TRBJ2-7,TRBD1,TRBV5-5,CASSLEPGQPFYEQYF,TGTGCCAGCAGCTTAGAACCGGGACAGCCCTTCTACGAGCAGTACTTC
16,-,TRBJ1-4,TRBD1,TRBV9,CASSVRRGGANEKLFF,TGTGCCAGCAGCGTACGAAGAGGGGGCGCTAATGAAAAACTGTTTTTT
12,-,TRBJ2-1,-,TRBV10-3,CAIRDTYNEQFF,TGTGCCATCAGGGACACGTACAATGAGCAGTTCTTC
12,-,TRBJ2-7,-,TRBV29-1,CSVEGTDYEQYF,TGCAGCGTTGAAGGGACAGACTACGAGCAGTACTTC
15,many,TRBJ1-4,-,TRBV9,CASSAEQGPREKLFF,TGTGCCAGCAGCGCAGAACAGGGTCCCCGGGAAAAACTGTTTTTT
16,-,TRBJ2-5,TRBD2,TRBV24-1,CATSDFFSGGGETQYF,TGTGCCACCAGTGATTTTTTTAGCGGGGGCGGGGAGACCCAGTACTTC
14,once,TRBJ2-5,TRBD1,TRBV20-1,CSAREGQVVKTQYF,TGCAGTGCTAGAGAGGGACAGGTTGTGAAGACCCAGTACTTC
15,-,TRBJ2-3,-,TRBV5-1,CASSLGGQLADTQYF,TGTGCCAGCAGCTTGGGGGGACAACTGGCAGATACGCAGTATTTT
14,few,TRBJ2-7,TRBD2,TRBV2,CASSKLAPSYEQYF,TGTGCCAGCAGTAAACTAGCGCCGAGCTACGAGCAGTACTTC
15,many,TRBJ1-4,TRBD1,TRBV4-1,CASSHPGQGTEKLFF,TGCGCCAGCAGTCATCCGGGACAGGGAACTGAAAAACTGTTTTTT
15,once,TRBJ2-1,-,TRBV20-1,CSARKGPIFWDEQFF,TGCAGTGCTAGGAAGGGACCGATCTTCTGGGATGAGCAGTTCTTC
13,-,TRBJ2-1,TRBD2,TRBV2,CARRPAGYNEQFF,TGTGCCAGAAGACCAGCGGGGTACAATGAGCAGTTCTTC
17,many,TRBJ2-5,TRBD2,TRBV6-2/TRBV6-3,CASSYSRTSGFLETQYF,TGTGCCAGCAGTTACTCTAGGACTAGCGGGTTCTTAGAGACCCAGTACTTC
13,-,TRBJ2-3,-,TRBV7-9,CASSPRNTDTQYF,TGTGCCAGCAGCCCCAGAAACACAGATACGCAGTATTTT
16,-,TRBJ2-7,TRBD2,TRBV19,CASSISVAGGSYEQYF,TGTGCCAGTAGTATCTCTGTCGCGGGAGGGAGCTACGAGCAGTACTTC
13,-,TRBJ2-3,-,TRBV7-6,CASSHWMGDTQYF,TGTGCCAGCAGCCACTGGATGGGGGATACGCAGTATTTT